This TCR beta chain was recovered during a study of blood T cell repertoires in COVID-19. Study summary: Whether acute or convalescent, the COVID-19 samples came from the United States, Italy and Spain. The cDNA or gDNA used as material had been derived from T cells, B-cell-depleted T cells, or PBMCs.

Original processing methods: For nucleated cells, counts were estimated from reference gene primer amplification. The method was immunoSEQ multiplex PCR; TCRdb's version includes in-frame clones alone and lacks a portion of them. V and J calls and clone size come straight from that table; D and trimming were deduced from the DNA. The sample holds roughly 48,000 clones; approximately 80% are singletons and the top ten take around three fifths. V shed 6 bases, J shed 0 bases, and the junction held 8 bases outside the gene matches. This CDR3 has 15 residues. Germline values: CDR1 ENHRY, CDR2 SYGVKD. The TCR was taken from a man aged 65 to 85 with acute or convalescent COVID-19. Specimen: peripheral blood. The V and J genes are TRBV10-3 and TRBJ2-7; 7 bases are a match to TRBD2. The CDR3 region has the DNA TGTGCCATCAGAGATATGGCTAGCGGCTCCTACGAGCAGTACTTC. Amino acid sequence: CAIRDMASGSYEQYF.